This TCR beta chain comes out of a study of T cell responses to AZD1222 COVID-19 vaccine. Study results and limitations: The study identified only six AZD1222 recipients as seropositive at baseline.

Profiling relied on immunoSEQ multiplex PCR, and the TCRdb table lists in-frame clones only, not all of them. Seen here are fewer than 120,000 clones, over 85% observed once, and the top ten hold around 15%. Turning to this clone: No antigen is known for it.

Germline loops: CDR1 SEHNR, CDR2 FQNEAQ (reference sequence). V dropped 3 bases and J dropped 5; count of bases not matched to a gene: 2. The CDR3 runs 14 residues. The chain joins TRBV7-9 to TRBJ2-7; 12 bases are a match to TRBD2. Sequencing was performed on peripheral blood, taken 28 days after the second AZD1222 dose. This sequence was found in an adult who received the AZD1222 COVID-19 vaccine. CDR3 protein: CASSFRLAGDEQYF. The CDR3 DNA follows: TGTGCCAGCAGCTTTAGACTAGCGGGAGACGAGCAGTACTTC.